These 24 T cell receptor beta chains came from one sample sequenced in a study of blood T cell repertoires in COVID-19. The repertoire was sequenced with immunoSEQ multiplex PCR; TCRdb's copy has only in-frame clones and lacks some. Of 110,000 or so clones in the sample, around 86% were seen once. The sequenced material came from peripheral blood. The origin of the receptors is a man aged 45-65 years with acute or convalescent COVID-19.

The chain couples TRBV9 to TRBJ2-3; D may be TRBD2 (5 bases). Germline CDR1 is SGDLS and CDR2 is YYNGEE. V was trimmed by 1 base and J by 1 base, leaving 7 bases between them. The CDR3 loop spans 14 amino acids. CDR3 region: CASSVLAGTDTQYF. DNA of the CDR3: TGTGCCAGCAGCGTACTAGCCGGCACAGATACGCAGTATTTT.

This chain connects TRBV18 to TRBJ2-5; possibly TRBD1 for D (6 bases). CDR3 length equals 14 residues. Germline V gives CDR1 KGHSH, CDR2 LQKENI. Trimming shortened V by 3 bases and J by 5 bases, and 13 bases separated the two germline ends. The CDR3 is CASSPTGSGETQYF. The CDR3 DNA sequence: TGTGCCAGCTCACCCACAGGGTCTGGGGAGACCCAGTACTTC.

V gene TRBV3-1 (or the pseudogene TRBV3-2) combines with J gene TRBJ2-1, with 7 positions matching TRBD1. CDR3 length: 18 amino acids. The J segment lost 6 bases and the V segment lost 0 bases, leaving 14 bases of the junction unmatched. The V gene's germline CDR1 is LGHDT and CDR2 YNNKEL (reference sequence). CDR3 residues: CASSQDRVFRGLFNEQFF. DNA of the CDR3: TGTGCCAGCAGCCAAGATCGGGTCTTTAGGGGGCTCTTCAATGAGCAGTTCTTC.

This chain uses TRBV28 with TRBJ2-5; possibly TRBD1 for D (6 bases). V gave up 8 bases and J gave up 2 bases, with 6 bases separating them. The germline CDR1 and CDR2 sequences are MDHEN and SYDVKM. The CDR3 contains 11 residues. CDR3: CASGTQETQYF. Written as DNA, the CDR3 is TGTGCCAGCGGGACACAAGAGACCCAGTACTTC.

This chain links TRBV10-3 with TRBJ1-2; the match to TRBD1 covers 8 bases. The ends lost 4 bases at V and 7 bases at J; junction bases unmatched: 8. Germline-derived CDR1 and CDR2 are ENHRY and SYGVKD. This CDR3 spans 14 amino acids. The CDR3 region is CAISADQGAGGYTF. The DNA of the CDR3 is TGTGCCATCAGTGCCGACCAGGGGGCGGGTGGCTACACCTTC.

The chain joins TRBV9 to TRBJ2-1; TRBD2 aligns across 9 bases. There are 17 residues in the CDR3. Germline V gene data show CDR1 as SGDLS and CDR2 as YYNGEE. Trimming cost V 0 bases and J 0 bases; bases outside gene matches: 4. The CDR3 is CASSVASGTSSYNEQFF. Written as DNA, the CDR3 is TGTGCCAGCAGCGTAGCTAGCGGGACTAGCTCCTACAATGAGCAGTTCTTC.

This chain connects TRBV30 to TRBJ2-3; 9 bases are a match to TRBD2. Unmatched junction bases numbered 11, after V lost 4 bases and J lost 0 bases. CDR1 is GTSNPN, CDR2 SVGIG, per germline (reference sequence). This CDR3 has 17 residues. CDR3 residues: CAWISGGHLTSTDTQYF. DNA of the CDR3: TGTGCCTGGATTAGCGGGGGCCATTTGACTAGCACAGATACGCAGTATTTT.

This clone was picked up one time. The genes are TRBV2 and TRBJ2-2, with TRBD2 matching 7 bases. CDR1 and CDR2 from the germline V gene are SNHLY and FYNNEI. The CDR3 loop spans 13 amino acids. V lost 8 bases to trimming and J lost 6 bases; unmatched junction nucleotides: 6. CDR3 sequence (DNA): TGTGCCAGCCAGCGGGGAAGGGCCGGGGAGCTGTTTTTT. Translated: CASQRGRAGELFF.

The rearrangement uses TRBV10-3 and TRBJ2-1; 10 nucleotides match TRBD1. CDR3 length: 15 amino acids. J gave up 9 bases and V 2 bases, and 7 bases lay outside the gene matches. Per the germline V gene, CDR1 is ENHRY and CDR2 is SYGVKD. CDR3: CAISERQGAHVEQFF. The CDR3 DNA is TGTGCCATCAGTGAGAGACAGGGGGCTCACGTTGAGCAGTTCTTC.

The chain uses TRBV11-3 and TRBJ2-3; TRBD1 matches 7 bases. V gave up 8 bases and J gave up 4 bases; unmatched junction bases: 9. The CDR3 sequence is 14 residues long. Germline V gives CDR1 SGHNT, CDR2 YENEEA. The DNA for the CDR3 is TGTGCCAGCCAAGACAGGGTGGAGCCAGATACGCAGTATTTT. It yields the protein CASQDRVEPDTQYF.

The chain carries TRBV5-5 and TRBJ1-1, with TRBD1 matching over 9 bases. CDR3 length: 14 residues. With 3 bases clipped from V and 1 base from J, the junction kept 1 base outside the gene matches. Germline CDR1 is SGHKS and CDR2 is YYEKEE (reference sequence). CDR3 loop: CASSSGQGNTEAFF. Written as DNA, the CDR3 is TGTGCCAGCAGCTCGGGACAGGGGAACACTGAAGCTTTCTTT.

The V gene is TRBV7-2, the J gene TRBJ2-1, with 12 bases fitting TRBD2. Germline CDR1 SGHTA, CDR2 FQGNSA. CDR3 length: 17 residues. V was pared by 5 bases and J by 7 bases, with 12 bases of the junction left unmatched. The CDR3 coding sequence is TGTGCCAGCAGCCTCCGGTCGACTAGCGGGAGAGGAAATGAGCAGTTCTTC. Protein: CASSLRSTSGRGNEQFF.

V and J are TRBV2 and TRBJ2-1; 8 bases line up with TRBD1. This CDR3 is 13 amino acids long. Germline trimming cut 8 bases from V and 5 bases from J; bases unmatched to any gene: 5. CDR1 is SNHLY and CDR2 is FYNNEI in the germline V gene. The CDR3 sequence: CASSGTGNNEQFF. For the CDR3, the DNA is TGTGCCAGCTCCGGGACAGGCAACAATGAGCAGTTCTTC.

This clone was seen only a few times. This chain links TRBV5-1 with TRBJ2-7; D is possibly TRBD2 (6 bases). V was cut by 0 bases and J by 3 bases, with 10 bases left in between. There are 14 residues in the CDR3. Germline V CDR1 and CDR2: SGHRS, YFSETQ. DNA of the CDR3: TGCGCCAGCAGCTTGGCCGCGGGAAACTACGAGCAGTACTTC. This encodes CASSLAAGNYEQYF.

This chain's CDR3 is CAITPGETTNTGELFF. The CDR3 coding sequence is TGTGCCATCACTCCTGGGGAGACCACGAACACCGGGGAGCTGTTTTTT. The V and J genes are TRBV10-3 and TRBJ2-2; tentative D call: TRBD2 (5 bases). Germline CDR1 ENHRY, CDR2 SYGVKD. This CDR3 region has 16 residues. V was pared by 7 bases and J by 0 bases, with 15 bases between.

The gene calls are TRBV6-5 and TRBJ2-7, with TRBD1 identical over 12 bases. This CDR3 has 14 residues. In germline, CDR1 is MNHEY, CDR2 SVGAGI. With V trimmed by 7 bases and J by 9 bases, 10 bases remained unmatched. This chain's CDR3 is CASILPGQGARQYF. The CDR3 DNA is TGTGCCAGCATCCTACCGGGACAGGGGGCCCGGCAGTACTTC.

V and J are TRBV6-2 or TRBV6-3 and TRBJ1-2; D possibly corresponds to TRBD1 (5 bases). Trimming took 2 bases from V and 7 from J, leaving 14 bases between them. The CDR3 covers 14 residues. From germline, CDR1 is MNHEY and CDR2 SVGEGT. The CDR3 DNA follows: TGTGCCAGCAGTTACATCGCAGGGTTCTCTGGCTACACCTTC. Translated: CASSYIAGFSGYTF.

This chain links TRBV7-9 with TRBJ2-3; D ambiguous. There are 12 residues in the CDR3. The germline CDR1 and CDR2 sequences are SEHNR and FQNEAQ (reference sequence). V was pared by 5 bases and J by 4 bases, with 7 bases between. The CDR3 loop reads CASSLLADTQYF. In DNA, the CDR3 is TGTGCCAGCAGCCTTCTTGCAGATACGCAGTATTTT.

This chain links TRBV2 with TRBJ2-6; D might be TRBD2 (6 bases). Germline CDR1 reads SNHLY; CDR2 reads FYNNEI. Trimming stripped 7 bases from V and 1 base from J, with 11 bases between. The CDR3 is made up of 15 amino acids. CDR3 sequence (DNA): TGTGCCAGCACACCTGGGAGGTCTGGGGCCAACGTCCTGACTTTC. Translation: CASTPGRSGANVLTF.

The gene calls are TRBV15 and TRBJ2-5; 7 nucleotides line up with TRBD1. The germline V gene encodes CDR1 LNHNV and CDR2 YYDKDF (reference sequence). This CDR3 has 13 amino acids. V shed 4 bases and J 5 bases; nucleotides not matched to a gene: 4. DNA for the CDR3: TGTGCCACCAGCAAATCACAGGGGGAGACCCAGTACTTC. This sequence encodes CATSKSQGETQYF. The variable domain in full, with the rest retrieved from reference TRBV15 and TRBJ2-5, is DAMVIQNPRYQVTQFGKPVTLSCSQTLNHNVMYWYQQKSSQAPKLLFHYYDKDFNNEADTPDNFQSRRPNTSFCFLDIRSPGLGDTAMYLCATSKSQGETQYFGPGTRLLVL.

In this sample, this clone turned up once. The CDR3 spells CASSFSPSSYNEQFF. The CDR3, as DNA: TGTGCCAGCAGTTTTAGCCCGAGCTCCTACAATGAGCAGTTCTTC. The chain couples TRBV28 to TRBJ2-1; D is undetermined. Trimming pared 3 bases from V and 0 bases from J, leaving 9 bases between. CDR3 length equals 15 residues. Germline V gives CDR1 MDHEN, CDR2 SYDVKM. The full variable domain, with the rest looked up from reference TRBV28 and TRBJ2-1, is DVKVTQSSRYLVKRTGEKVFLECVQDMDHENMFWYRQDPGLGLRLIYFSYDVKMKEKGDIPEGYSVSREKKERFSLILESASTNQTSMYLCASSFSPSSYNEQFFGPGTRLTVL.

This clone was seen a single time. The V call is TRBV4-1, the J call TRBJ1-4; a possible D gene is TRBD1 (5 bases). This CDR3 is built from 15 residues. Germline V gene lookup returns CDR1 MGHRA and CDR2 YSYEKL. V shed 8 bases and J shed 8 bases, with 21 bases lying between them. The CDR3 DNA reads TGCGCCAGCCACGGACTAACAGGAGTCGGGGAAAAACTGTTTTTT. It specifies CASHGLTGVGEKLFF.

This chain links TRBV7-3 with TRBJ2-3, with D unresolved. Per the germline V gene, CDR1 is SGHTA and CDR2 is FQGTGA. This CDR3 comprises 13 residues. V was trimmed by 5 bases and J by 3 bases, leaving 9 bases between them. CDR3 region: CASSKSGTDTQYF. CDR3 DNA: TGTGCCAGCAGCAAATCAGGAACAGATACGCAGTATTTT. Drawing the rest from reference TRBV7-3 and TRBJ2-3, the complete variable domain is GAGVSQTPSNKVTEKGKYVELRCDPISGHTALYWYRQSLGQGPEFLIYFQGTGAADDSGLPNDRFFAVRPEGSVSTLKIQRTERGDSAVYLCASSKSGTDTQYFGPGTRLTVL.

The chain carries TRBV24-1 and TRBJ2-2; perhaps TRBD2 as D (7 bases). Germline V gene lookup returns CDR1 KGHDR and CDR2 SFDVKD. The germline V and J ends were trimmed by 0 bases and 3 bases, with 13 bases remaining between them. CDR3 length equals 17 residues. The CDR3 DNA sequence: TGTGCCACCAGTGATTTGCAAGGGGGAGGGCACACCGGGGAGCTGTTTTTT. Translation: CATSDLQGGGHTGELFF.